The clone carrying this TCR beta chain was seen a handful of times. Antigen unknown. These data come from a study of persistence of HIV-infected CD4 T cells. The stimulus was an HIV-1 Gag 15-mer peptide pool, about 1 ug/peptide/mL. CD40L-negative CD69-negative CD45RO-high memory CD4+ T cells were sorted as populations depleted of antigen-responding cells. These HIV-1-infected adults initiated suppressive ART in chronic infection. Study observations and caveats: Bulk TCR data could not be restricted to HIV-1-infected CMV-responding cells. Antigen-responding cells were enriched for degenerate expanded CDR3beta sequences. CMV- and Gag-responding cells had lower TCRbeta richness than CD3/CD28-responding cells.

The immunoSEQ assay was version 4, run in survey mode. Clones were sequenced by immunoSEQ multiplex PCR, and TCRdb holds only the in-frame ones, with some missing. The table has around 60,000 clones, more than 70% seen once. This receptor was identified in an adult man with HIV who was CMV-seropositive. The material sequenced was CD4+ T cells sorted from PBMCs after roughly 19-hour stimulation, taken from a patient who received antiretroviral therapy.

The chain's CDR3 is CASSPTGVNTIYF. CDR3 sequence (DNA): TGTGCCAGCAGCCCCACAGGGGTGAACACCATATATTTT. The V call is TRBV9, the J call TRBJ1-3, with 7 bases identical to TRBD1. Germline CDR1 reads SGDLS; CDR2 reads YYNGEE. This CDR3 region has 13 residues. Losses at the gene ends were 4 bases for V and 7 bases for J; bases not matched to a gene: 5.